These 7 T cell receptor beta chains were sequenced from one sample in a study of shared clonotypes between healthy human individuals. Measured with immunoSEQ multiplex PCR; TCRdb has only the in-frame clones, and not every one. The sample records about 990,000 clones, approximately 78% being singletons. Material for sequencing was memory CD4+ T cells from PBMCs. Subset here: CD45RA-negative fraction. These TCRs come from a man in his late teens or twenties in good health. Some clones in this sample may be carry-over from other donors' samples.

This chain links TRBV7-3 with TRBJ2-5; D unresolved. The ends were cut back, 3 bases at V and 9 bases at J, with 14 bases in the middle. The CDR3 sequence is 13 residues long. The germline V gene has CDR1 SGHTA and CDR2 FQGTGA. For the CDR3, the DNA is TGTGCCAGCAGCTTGGGCCTCCGGACGCCCCAGTACTTC. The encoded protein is CASSLGLRTPQYF.

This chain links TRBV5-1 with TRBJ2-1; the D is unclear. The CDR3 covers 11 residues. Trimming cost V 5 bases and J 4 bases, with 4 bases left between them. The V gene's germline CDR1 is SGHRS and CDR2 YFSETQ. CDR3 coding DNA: TGCGCCAGCAGGGAATACAATGAGCAGTTCTTC. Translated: CASREYNEQFF.

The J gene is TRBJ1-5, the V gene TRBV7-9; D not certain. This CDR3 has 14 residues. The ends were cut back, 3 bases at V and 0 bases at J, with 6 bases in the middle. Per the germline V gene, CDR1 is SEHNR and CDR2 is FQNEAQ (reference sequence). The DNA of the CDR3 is TGTGCCAGCAGCTTCGAAAATAGCAATCAGCCCCAGCATTTT. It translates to CASSFENSNQPQHF.

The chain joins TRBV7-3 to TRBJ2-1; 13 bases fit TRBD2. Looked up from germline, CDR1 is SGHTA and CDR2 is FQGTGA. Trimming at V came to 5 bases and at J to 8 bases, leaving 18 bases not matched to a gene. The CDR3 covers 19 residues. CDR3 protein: CASSPPRTSGRSGVDEQFF. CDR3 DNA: TGTGCCAGCAGCCCACCGCGGACTAGCGGGAGATCGGGGGTGGATGAGCAGTTCTTC.

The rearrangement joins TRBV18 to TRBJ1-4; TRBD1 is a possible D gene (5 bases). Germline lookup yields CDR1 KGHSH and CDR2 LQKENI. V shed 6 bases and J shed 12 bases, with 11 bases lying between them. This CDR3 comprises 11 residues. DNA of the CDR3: TGTGCCAGCTCCCGATCGGGGGAACTGTTTTTT. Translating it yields CASSRSGELFF.

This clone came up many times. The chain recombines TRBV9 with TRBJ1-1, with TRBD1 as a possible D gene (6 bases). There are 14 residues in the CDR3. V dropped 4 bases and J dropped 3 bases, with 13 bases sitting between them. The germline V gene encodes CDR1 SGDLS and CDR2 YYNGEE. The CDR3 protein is CASSTGRGDTEAFF. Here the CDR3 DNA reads TGTGCCAGCAGCACAGGGAGGGGGGACACTGAAGCTTTCTTT.

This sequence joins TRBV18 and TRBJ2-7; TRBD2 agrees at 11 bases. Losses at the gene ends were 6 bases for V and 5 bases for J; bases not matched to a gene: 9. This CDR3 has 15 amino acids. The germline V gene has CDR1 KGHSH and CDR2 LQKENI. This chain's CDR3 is CASSPLAGGLDEQYF. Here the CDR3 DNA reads TGTGCCAGCTCCCCGCTAGCGGGAGGCCTCGACGAGCAGTACTTC.